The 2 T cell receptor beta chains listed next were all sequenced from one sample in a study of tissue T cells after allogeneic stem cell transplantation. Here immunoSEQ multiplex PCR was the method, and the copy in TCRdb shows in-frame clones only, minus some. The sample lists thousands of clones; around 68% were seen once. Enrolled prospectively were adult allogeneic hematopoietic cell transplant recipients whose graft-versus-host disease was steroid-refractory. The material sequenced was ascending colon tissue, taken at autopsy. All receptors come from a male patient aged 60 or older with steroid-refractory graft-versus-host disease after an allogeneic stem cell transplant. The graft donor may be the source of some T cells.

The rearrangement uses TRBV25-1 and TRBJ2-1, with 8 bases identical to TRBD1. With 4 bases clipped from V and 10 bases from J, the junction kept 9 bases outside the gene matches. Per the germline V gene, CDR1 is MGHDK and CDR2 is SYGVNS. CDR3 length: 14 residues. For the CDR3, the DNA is TGTGCCAGCAGTGCGGACAGGGCGGTTCTGGAGCAGTTCTTC. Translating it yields CASSADRAVLEQFF.

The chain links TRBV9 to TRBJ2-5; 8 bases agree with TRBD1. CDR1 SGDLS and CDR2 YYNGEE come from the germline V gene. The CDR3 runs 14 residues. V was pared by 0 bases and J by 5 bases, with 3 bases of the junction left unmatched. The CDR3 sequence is CASSVGPGGETQYF. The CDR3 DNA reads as TGTGCCAGCAGCGTAGGTCCAGGGGGCGAGACCCAGTACTTC.